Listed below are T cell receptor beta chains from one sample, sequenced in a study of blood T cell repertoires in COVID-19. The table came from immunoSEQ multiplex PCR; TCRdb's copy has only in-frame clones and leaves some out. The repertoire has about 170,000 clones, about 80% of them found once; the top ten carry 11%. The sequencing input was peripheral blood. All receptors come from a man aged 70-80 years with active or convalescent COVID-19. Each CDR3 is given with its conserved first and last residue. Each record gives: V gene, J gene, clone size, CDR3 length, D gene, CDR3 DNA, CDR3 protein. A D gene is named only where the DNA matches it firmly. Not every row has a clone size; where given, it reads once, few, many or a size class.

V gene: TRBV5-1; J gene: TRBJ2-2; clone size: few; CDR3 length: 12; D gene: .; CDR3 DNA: TGCGCCAGCAGCTTGGTCGTCGGGGAGCTGTTTTTT; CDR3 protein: CASSLVVGELFF
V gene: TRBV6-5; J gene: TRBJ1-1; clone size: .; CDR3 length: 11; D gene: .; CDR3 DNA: TGTGCCAGCAACCTCAGGGGTGAAGCTTTCTTT; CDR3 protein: CASNLRGEAFF
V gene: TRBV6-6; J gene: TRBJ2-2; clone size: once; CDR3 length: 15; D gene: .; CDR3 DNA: TGTGCCAGCAGTTACGGGGGGGGCAACACCGGGGAGCTGTTTTTT; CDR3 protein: CASSYGGGNTGELFF
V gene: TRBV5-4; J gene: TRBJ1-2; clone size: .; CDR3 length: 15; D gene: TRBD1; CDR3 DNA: TGTGCCAGCAGCCGCGACAGGGGTATTTCCCTTGGCTACACCTTC; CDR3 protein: CASSRDRGISLGYTF
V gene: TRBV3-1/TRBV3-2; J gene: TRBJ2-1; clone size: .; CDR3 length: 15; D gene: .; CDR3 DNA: TGTGCCAGCAGCCAGGGCTCGAGCTCCTACAATGAGCAGTTCTTC; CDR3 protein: CASSQGSSSYNEQFF
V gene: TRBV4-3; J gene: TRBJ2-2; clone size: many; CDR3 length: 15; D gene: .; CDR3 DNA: TGCGCCAGCAGCCAAGAGGCCAGGTTTACCGGGGAGCTGTTTTTT; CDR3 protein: CASSQEARFTGELFF
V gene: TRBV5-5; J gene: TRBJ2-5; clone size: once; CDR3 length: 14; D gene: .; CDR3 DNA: TGTGCCAGCAGCCGGACAGTCCGCCAAGAGACCCAGTACTTC; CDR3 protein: CASSRTVRQETQYF
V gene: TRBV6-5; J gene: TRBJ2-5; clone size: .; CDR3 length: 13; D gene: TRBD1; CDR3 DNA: TGTGCCAGCAACCGGGACAGACAAGAGACCCAGTACTTC; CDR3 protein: CASNRDRQETQYF
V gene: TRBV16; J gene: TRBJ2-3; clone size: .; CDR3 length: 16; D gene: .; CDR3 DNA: TGTGCCAGCAGCCCCCATAATCTAGCCGGCACAGATACGCAGTATTTT; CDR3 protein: CASSPHNLAGTDTQYF
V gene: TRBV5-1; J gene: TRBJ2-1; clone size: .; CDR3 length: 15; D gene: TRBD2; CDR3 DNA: TGCGCCAGCAGCCTCCTTGCGGGAGACAGCAATGAGCAGTTCTTC; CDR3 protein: CASSLLAGDSNEQFF
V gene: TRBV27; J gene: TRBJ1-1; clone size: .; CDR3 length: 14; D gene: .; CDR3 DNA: TGTGCCAGCAGTTCACCACAGAGGAACACTGAAGCTTTCTTT; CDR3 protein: CASSSPQRNTEAFF
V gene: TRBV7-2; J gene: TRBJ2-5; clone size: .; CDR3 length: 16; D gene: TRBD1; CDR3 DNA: TGTGCCAGCAGCCTAAATACAGGGGGCGCGGGAGAGACCCAGTACTTC; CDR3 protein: CASSLNTGGAGETQYF
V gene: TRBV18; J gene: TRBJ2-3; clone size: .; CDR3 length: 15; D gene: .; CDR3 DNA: TGTGCCAGCTCACCACCCGACAGGCCCCTCGATACGCAGTATTTT; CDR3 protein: CASSPPDRPLDTQYF
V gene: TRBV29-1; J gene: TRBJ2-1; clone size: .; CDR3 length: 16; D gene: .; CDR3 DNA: TGCAGCGTTGAAGAGGCGAAACAGGTACCCTACAATGAGCAGTTCTTC; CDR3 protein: CSVEEAKQVPYNEQFF
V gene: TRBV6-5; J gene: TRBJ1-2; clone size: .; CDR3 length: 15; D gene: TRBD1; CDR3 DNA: TGTGCCAGCAGTCCCGACAGGGGTCAAAGCTATGGCTACACCTTC; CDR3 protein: CASSPDRGQSYGYTF
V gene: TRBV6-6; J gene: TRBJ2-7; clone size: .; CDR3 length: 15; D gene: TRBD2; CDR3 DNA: TGTGCCAGCAGTCCGACTAGCGGGAGTAACTACGAGCAGTACTTC; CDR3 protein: CASSPTSGSNYEQYF
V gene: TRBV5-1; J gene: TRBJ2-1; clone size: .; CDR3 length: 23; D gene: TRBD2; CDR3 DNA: TGCGCCAGCAGCTTACAGAGTTCTGACTCCGGGACTAGCGGGATAAGCTCCTACAATGAGCAGTTCTTC; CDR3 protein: CASSLQSSDSGTSGISSYNEQFF
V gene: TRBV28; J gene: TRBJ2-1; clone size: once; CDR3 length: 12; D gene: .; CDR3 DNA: TGTGCCAGCAGTTTCTGGGGGAGGGAGCAGTTCTTC; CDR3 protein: CASSFWGREQFF
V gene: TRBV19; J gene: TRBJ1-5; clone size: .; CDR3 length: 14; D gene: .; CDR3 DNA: TGTGCCAGTAGTCCAACACAGGGTAATCAGCCCCAGCATTTT; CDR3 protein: CASSPTQGNQPQHF
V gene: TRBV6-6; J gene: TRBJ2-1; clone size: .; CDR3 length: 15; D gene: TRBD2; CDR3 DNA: TGTGCCAGCAGGGGGACTAGCCAAGGGGTTGATGAGCAGTTCTTC; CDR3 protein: CASRGTSQGVDEQFF
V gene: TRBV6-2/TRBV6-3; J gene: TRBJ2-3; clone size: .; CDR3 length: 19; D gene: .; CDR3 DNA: TGTGCCAGCAGTAGTACAAATGGTGCCCTCTTGACTAGCACAGATACGCAGTATTTT; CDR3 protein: CASSSTNGALLTSTDTQYF
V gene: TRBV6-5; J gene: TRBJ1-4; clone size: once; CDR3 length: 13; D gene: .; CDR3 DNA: TGTGCCAGCAGATACACTCGTGATGAAAAACTGTTTTTT; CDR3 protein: CASRYTRDEKLFF